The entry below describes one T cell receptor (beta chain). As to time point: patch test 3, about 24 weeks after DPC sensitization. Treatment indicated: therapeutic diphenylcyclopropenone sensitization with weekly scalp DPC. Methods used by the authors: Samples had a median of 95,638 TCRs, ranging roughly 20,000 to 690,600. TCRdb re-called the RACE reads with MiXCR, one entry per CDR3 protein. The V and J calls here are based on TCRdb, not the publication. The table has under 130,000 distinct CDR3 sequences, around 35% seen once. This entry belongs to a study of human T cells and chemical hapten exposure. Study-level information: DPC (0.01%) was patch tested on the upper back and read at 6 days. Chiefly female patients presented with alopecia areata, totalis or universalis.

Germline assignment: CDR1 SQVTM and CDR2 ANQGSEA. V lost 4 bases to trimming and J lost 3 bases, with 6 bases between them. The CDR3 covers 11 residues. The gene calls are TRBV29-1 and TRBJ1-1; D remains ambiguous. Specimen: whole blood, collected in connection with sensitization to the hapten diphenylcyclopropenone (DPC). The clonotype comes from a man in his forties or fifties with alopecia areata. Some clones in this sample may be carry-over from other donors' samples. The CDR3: CSVAGDTEAFF. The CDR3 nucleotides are TGCAGCGTTGCTGGGGACACTGAAGCTTTCTTT.